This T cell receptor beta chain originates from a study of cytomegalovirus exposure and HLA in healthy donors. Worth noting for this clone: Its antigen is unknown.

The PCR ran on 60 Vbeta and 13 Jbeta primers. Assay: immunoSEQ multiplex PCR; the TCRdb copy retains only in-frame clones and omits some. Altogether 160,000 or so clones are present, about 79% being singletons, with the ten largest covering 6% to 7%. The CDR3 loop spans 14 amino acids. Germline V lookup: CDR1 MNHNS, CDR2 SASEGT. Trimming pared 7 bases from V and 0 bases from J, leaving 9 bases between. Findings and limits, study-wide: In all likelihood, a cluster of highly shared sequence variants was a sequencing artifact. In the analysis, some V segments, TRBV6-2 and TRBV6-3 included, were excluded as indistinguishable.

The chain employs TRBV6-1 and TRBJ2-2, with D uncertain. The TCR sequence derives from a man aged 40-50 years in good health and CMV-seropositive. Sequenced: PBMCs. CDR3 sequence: CASKPLANTGELFF. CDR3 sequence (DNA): TGTGCCAGCAAACCGTTAGCGAACACCGGGGAGCTGTTTTTT.